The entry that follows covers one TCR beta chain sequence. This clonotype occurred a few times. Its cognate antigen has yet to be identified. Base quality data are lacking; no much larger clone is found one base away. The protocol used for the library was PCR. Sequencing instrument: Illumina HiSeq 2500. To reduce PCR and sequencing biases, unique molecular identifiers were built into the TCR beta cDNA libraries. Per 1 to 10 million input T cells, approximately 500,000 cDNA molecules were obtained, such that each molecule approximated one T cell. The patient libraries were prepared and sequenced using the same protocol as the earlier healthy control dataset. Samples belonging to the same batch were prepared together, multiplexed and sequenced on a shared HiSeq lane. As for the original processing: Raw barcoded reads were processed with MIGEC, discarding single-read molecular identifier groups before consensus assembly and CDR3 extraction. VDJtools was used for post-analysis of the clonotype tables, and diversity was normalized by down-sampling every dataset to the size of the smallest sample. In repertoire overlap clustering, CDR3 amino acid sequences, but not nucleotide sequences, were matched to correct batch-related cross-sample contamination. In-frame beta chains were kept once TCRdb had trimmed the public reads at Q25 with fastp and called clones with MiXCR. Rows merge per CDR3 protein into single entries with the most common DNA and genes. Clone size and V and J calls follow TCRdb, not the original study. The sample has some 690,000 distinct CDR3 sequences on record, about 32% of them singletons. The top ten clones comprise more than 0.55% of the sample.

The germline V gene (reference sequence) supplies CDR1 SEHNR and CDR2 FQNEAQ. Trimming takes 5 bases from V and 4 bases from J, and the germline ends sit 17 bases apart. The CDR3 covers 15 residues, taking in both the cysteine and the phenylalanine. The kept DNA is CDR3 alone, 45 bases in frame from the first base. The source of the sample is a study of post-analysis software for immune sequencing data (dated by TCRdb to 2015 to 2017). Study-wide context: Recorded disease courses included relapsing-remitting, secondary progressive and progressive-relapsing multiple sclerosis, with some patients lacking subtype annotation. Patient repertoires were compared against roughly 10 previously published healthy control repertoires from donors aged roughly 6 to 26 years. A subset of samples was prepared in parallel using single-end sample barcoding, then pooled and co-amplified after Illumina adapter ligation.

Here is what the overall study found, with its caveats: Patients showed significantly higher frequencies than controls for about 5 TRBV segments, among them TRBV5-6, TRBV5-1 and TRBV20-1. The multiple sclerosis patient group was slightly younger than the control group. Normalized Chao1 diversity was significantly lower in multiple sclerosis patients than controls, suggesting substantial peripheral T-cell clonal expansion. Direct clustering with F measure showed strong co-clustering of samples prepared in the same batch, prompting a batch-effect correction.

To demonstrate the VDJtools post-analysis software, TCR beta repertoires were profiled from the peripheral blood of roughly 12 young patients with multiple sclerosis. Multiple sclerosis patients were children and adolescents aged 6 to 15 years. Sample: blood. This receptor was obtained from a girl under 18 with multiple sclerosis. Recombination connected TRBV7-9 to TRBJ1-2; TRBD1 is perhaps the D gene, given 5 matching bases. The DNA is TGTGCCAGCAGCCTGGAGACAGCGTTCCTCTATGGCTACACCTTC. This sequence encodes CASSLETAFLYGYTF.